The table lists the clone carrying this T cell receptor beta chain with a few counts. Trimming left V 6 bases short and J 4 bases short, with 12 bases between. Germline CDR1 and CDR2: SNHLY and FYNNEI. This CDR3 is built from 13 residues. This specimen comes from a study of graft-versus-host responses after intestinal transplantation. General study findings and limits: Peak circulating GvH clone levels tracked with early post-transplant HvG declines.

The protocol was immunoSEQ multiplex PCR, while the TCRdb copy is restricted to in-frame clones and leaves out a portion. The sample contains 13,000 to 15,000 clones, approximately 32% of which appear only once. This sample comprised alloreactive CD4+ T cells from a mixed lymphocyte reaction culture, obtained before intestinal transplant. Described subset: CFSE-low proliferating T cells sorted from roughly six-day pre-transplant mixed lymphocyte reaction (GvH or HvG direction). This clonotype was sampled from a human patient who received an intestinal transplant. The V and J genes are TRBV2 and TRBJ2-5, with a tentative D call TRBD2 (6 bases). The CDR3 nucleotides are TGTGCCAGCAGGCGGGACGTAAGAGAGACCCAGTACTTC. Translation: CASRRDVRETQYF.